This TCR beta chain was observed in a study of Graves' ophthalmopathy and Graves' hyperthyroidism. The study, taken as a whole, reports: Most expanded thyroid clonotypes above 0.001 frequency also appeared in blood.

Transcripts of RNA were the source for amplifying TCR beta CDR3 regions. HTBI primers served in a first-round RT-PCR, which a second-round multiplex PCR followed. TCRdb ran MiXCR on the multiplex PCR reads and lists one entry per CDR3 protein. There are over 450,000 distinct CDR3 sequences in the sample; roughly 14% occur only once, and over 8% lies in the top ten. A duration under 3 months, NOSPECS ≥4, CAS ≥3 and moderate-to-severe activity characterized the donors with ophthalmopathy. Someone took the PBMCs out of 9.5 to 10 ml of fresh peripheral blood. With respect to this clonotype: Antigen: not known.

Trimming stripped 7 bases from V and 1 base from J, with 13 bases between. The CDR3 consists of 15 residues. The sample comprised blood. The chain uses TRBV12-3 or TRBV12-4 and TRBJ2-2; D ambiguous. The source is a woman in her 30s with Graves' ophthalmopathy. The chain's CDR3 is CASTLRTVNTGELFF. As DNA, the CDR3 is TGTGCCAGCACTCTAAGGACGGTGAACACCGGGGAGCTGTTTTTT.